These T cell receptor beta chains were read from a single sample in a study of blood T cell repertoires in COVID-19. Clones were read by immunoSEQ multiplex PCR, and TCRdb kept only the in-frame ones, dropping some. The repertoire consists of roughly 440,000 clones, with approximately 90% occurring once and the leading ten covering around an eighth. The sample comprised peripheral blood. The source is a woman between 45 and 65 years old with COVID-19, enrolled during active disease. The CDR3 runs from the conserved cysteine through the conserved F or W. D genes are given only for firm matches. Expanded clones get a size class; other rows say once, few or many, or leave the size out.

D gene,CDR3 length,clone size,V gene,J gene,CDR3 DNA,CDR3 protein
.,19,few,TRBV6-1,TRBJ1-5,TGTGCCAGCAGTGAAGAGTCCAAAGGATCGAGGTGGAGCAATCAGCCCCAGCATTTT,CASSEESKGSRWSNQPQHF
.,13,.,TRBV6-5,TRBJ1-2,TGTGCCAGCAGCCTCGACAGGAACTATGGCTACACCTTC,CASSLDRNYGYTF
.,12,.,TRBV5-6,TRBJ2-7,TGTGCCAGCAGCTTGTCTCCAGACGAGCAGTACTTC,CASSLSPDEQYF
.,12,.,TRBV6-5,TRBJ2-2,TGTGCCAGCAGCCCCGGGGGAGGGGAGCTGTTTTTT,CASSPGGGELFF
TRBD1,14,.,TRBV5-6,TRBJ2-4,TGTGCCAGCAGCCGGGACAGGGGGCATGGCATTCAGTACTTC,CASSRDRGHGIQYF
.,14,few,TRBV5-8,TRBJ1-5,TGTGCCAGCAGCTTGGGGCACAGTTATCAGCCCCAGCATTTT,CASSLGHSYQPQHF
.,15,.,TRBV5-5,TRBJ1-4,TGTGCCAGCAGCCTCCTTGGGGGCAGCAATGAAAAACTGTTTTTT,CASSLLGGSNEKLFF
.,12,.,TRBV7-9,TRBJ2-2,TGTGCCAGCAGTACCGGTACCGGGGAGCTGTTTTTT,CASSTGTGELFF
.,16,.,TRBV19,TRBJ1-5,TGTGCCAGTAGGACTACCCAACCCGATGGGCATCAGCCCCAGCATTTT,CASRTTQPDGHQPQHF
TRBD1,13,.,TRBV30,TRBJ1-2,TGTGCCTGGAGGGGACAGGGGGCTTATGGCTACACCTTC,CAWRGQGAYGYTF
TRBD1,13,.,TRBV5-4,TRBJ1-1,TGTGCCAGCAGCTTGGGCACAGGGGACTCGGCTTTCTTT,CASSLGTGDSAFF
TRBD1,16,.,TRBV11-3,TRBJ1-3,TGTGCCAGCAGCTCGACGACAGGGGCGGGTGGAAACACCATATATTTT,CASSSTTGAGGNTIYF
.,15,.,TRBV7-9,TRBJ1-2,TGTGCCAGCAGCCCGCCCCTATTATCAGGGGCGGGCTACACCTTC,CASSPPLLSGAGYTF
.,14,once,TRBV2,TRBJ2-4,TGTGCCAGCAGTGAAGTCGTAGCCAAAAACATTCAGTACTTC,CASSEVVAKNIQYF
.,15,.,TRBV11-2,TRBJ2-7,TGTGCCAGCAGCTTAGATCGAAATAGCGGCTACGAGCAGTACTTC,CASSLDRNSGYEQYF
.,14,.,TRBV2,TRBJ2-7,TGTGCCAGCAGTGAGGCAGGGGAAGGTCGCGAGCAGTACTTC,CASSEAGEGREQYF
TRBD1,14,.,TRBV6-5,TRBJ1-1,TGTGCCAGCAGCAAGGGGACAGGGAGGGCTGAAGCTTTCTTT,CASSKGTGRAEAFF
.,14,.,TRBV12-5,TRBJ1-5,TGTGCTAGTGGTTTGGGTGGGACAAATCAGCCCCAGCATTTT,CASGLGGTNQPQHF
.,13,.,TRBV7-2,TRBJ1-4,TGTGCCAGCAGCTTCTCAGGTGGTGAAAAACTGTTTTTT,CASSFSGGEKLFF
TRBD2,13,.,TRBV19,TRBJ2-5,TGTGCCAGTAGTGACCAGCGGGGGAAAACCCAGTACTTC,CASSDQRGKTQYF
.,14,once,TRBV6-6,TRBJ1-2,TGTGCCAGCACCCGTGGCAGGGAAAACTATGGCTACACCTTC,CASTRGRENYGYTF
.,16,.,TRBV9,TRBJ2-1,TGTGCCAGCAGCCTCTCTACTATGGTCTCCTACAATGAGCAGTTCTTC,CASSLSTMVSYNEQFF
TRBD1,15,.,TRBV5-1,TRBJ1-2,TGCGCCAGCAGCTGGCGGCACAGGGGAGTGGATGGCTACACCTTC,CASSWRHRGVDGYTF
.,14,.,TRBV5-6,TRBJ2-5,TGTGCCAGCAGCCGGCTTACAGGGCAAGAGACCCAGTACTTC,CASSRLTGQETQYF
TRBD1,15,.,TRBV27,TRBJ2-7,TGTGCCAGCAGCCACGGAGGGGGACAGGGGTCCGAGCAGTACTTC,CASSHGGGQGSEQYF
.,15,few,TRBV19,TRBJ1-5,TGTGCCAGTAGAGAGAGACCTCCTAGAAAACAGCCCCAGCATTTT,CASRERPPRKQPQHF
.,12,.,TRBV7-8,TRBJ1-1,TGTGCCAGCAGCTCTACCTCCACTGCAGCTTTCTTT,CASSSTSTAAFF
TRBD2,15,once,TRBV9,TRBJ2-3,TGTGCCAGCAGCGTCCTAGCGGGGCCCACAGATACGCAGTATTTT,CASSVLAGPTDTQYF
.,12,.,TRBV7-8,TRBJ2-7,TGTGCCAGCAGCTTATCGGCGGAGGGGCAGTACTTC,CASSLSAEGQYF
.,12,.,TRBV12-5,TRBJ2-7,TGTGCTAGTGGCCCCCCAGGGTACGAGCAGTACTTC,CASGPPGYEQYF
.,13,.,TRBV5-1,TRBJ1-3,TGCGCCAGCAGCTTGGACAAAGGAAACACCATATATTTT,CASSLDKGNTIYF
.,13,.,TRBV29-1,TRBJ2-2,TGCAGCGTTATGGCCGGGGGGCACGGGGAGCTGTTTTTT,CSVMAGGHGELFF
TRBD1,13,once,TRBV30,TRBJ1-5,TGTGCCTTTGGGACAGGCTTTAACCAGCCCCAGCATTTT,CAFGTGFNQPQHF
TRBD1,14,.,TRBV11-3,TRBJ2-1,TGTGCCAGCAGTAGGACAGGGGGCTACAATGAGCAGTTCTTC,CASSRTGGYNEQFF
.,13,.,TRBV6-5,TRBJ1-2,TGTGCCAGCAGTCTCGCGGAGTGGGATGGCTACACCTTC,CASSLAEWDGYTF
TRBD1,13,.,TRBV27,TRBJ1-1,TGTGCCAGCAGACCAGGGGGCCTAGCCGAAGCTTTCTTT,CASRPGGLAEAFF